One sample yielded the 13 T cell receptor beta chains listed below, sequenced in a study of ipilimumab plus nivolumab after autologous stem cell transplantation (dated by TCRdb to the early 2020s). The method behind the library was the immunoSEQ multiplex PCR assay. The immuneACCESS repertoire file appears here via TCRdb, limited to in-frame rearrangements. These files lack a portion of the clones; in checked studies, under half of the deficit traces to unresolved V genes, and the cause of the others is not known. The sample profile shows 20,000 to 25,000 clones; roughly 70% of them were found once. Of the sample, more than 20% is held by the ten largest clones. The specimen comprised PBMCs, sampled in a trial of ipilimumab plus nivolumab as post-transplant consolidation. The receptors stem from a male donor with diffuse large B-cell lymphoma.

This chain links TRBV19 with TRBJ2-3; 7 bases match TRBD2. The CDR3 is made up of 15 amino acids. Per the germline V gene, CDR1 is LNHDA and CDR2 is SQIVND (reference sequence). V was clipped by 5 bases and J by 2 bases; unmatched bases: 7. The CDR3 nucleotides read TGTGCCAGTAGTGATCGGGGGGTACCCACAGATACGCAGTATTTT. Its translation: CASSDRGVPTDTQYF.

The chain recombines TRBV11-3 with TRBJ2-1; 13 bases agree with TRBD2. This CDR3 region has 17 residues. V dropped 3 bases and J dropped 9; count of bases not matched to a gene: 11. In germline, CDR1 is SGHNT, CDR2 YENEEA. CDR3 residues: CASSFSSGTSGTGEQFF. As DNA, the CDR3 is TGTGCCAGCAGCTTCTCCTCCGGGACTAGCGGGACGGGTGAGCAGTTCTTC.

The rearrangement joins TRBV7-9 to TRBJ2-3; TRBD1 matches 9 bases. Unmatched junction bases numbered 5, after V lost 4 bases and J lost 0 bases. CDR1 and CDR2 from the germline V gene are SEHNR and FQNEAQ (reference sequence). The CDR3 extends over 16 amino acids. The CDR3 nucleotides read TGTGCCAGCAGCTGGGGACAGGGTCTAAGCACAGATACGCAGTATTTT. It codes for CASSWGQGLSTDTQYF.

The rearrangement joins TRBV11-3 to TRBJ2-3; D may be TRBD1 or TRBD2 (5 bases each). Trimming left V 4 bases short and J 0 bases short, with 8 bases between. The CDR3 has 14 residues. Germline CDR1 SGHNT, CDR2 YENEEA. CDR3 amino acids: CASSSRGSTDTQYF. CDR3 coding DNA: TGTGCCAGCAGCTCCCGGGGCAGCACAGATACGCAGTATTTT.

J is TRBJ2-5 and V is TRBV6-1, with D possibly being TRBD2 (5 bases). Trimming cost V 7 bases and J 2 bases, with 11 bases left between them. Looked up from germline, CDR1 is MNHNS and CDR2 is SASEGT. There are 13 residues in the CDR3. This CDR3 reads CASNRGSQETQYF. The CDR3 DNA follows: TGTGCCAGCAACAGAGGGAGTCAAGAGACCCAGTACTTC.

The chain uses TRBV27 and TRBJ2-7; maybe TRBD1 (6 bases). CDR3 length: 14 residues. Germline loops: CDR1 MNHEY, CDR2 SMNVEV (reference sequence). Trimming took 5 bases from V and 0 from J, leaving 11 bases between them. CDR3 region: CASSTNRDSYEQYF. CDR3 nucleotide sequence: TGTGCCAGCAGTACGAACAGGGACTCCTACGAGCAGTACTTC.

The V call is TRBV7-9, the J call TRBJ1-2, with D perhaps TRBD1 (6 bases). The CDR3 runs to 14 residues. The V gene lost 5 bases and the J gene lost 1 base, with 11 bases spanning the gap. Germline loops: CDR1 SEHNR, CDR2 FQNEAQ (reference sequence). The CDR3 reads CASSGGGLNYGYTF. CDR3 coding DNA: TGTGCCAGCAGCGGCGGGGGCCTTAACTATGGCTACACCTTC. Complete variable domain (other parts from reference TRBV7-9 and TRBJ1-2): DTGVSQNPRHKITKRGQNVTFRCDPISEHNRLYWYRQTLGQGPEFLTYFQNEAQLEKSRLLSDRFSAERPKGSFSTLEIQRTEQGDSAMYLCASSGGGLNYGYTFGSGTRLTVV.

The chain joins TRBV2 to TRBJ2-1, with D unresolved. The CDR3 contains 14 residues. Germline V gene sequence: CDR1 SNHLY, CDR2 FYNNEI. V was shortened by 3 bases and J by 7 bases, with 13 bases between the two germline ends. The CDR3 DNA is TGTGCCAGCAGTGATCAAGGGCCCGGTAATGAGCAGTTCTTC. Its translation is CASSDQGPGNEQFF. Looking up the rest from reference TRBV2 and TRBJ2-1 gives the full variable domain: EPEVTQTPSHQVTQMGQEVILRCVPISNHLYFYWYRQILGQKVEFLVSFYNNEISEKSEIFDDQFSVERPDGSNFTLKIRSTKLEDSAMYFCASSDQGPGNEQFFGPGTRLTVL.

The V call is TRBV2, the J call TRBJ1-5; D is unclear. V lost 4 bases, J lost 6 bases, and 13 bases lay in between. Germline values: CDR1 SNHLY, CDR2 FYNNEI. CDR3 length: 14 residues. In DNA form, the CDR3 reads TGTGCCAGCAGTGTTAGGATTTTCTCTCAGCCCCAGCATTTT. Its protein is CASSVRIFSQPQHF.

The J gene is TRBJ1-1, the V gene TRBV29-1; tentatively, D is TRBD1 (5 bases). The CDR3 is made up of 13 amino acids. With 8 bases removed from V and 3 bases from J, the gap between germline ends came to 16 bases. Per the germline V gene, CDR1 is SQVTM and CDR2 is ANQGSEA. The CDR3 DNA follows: TGCAGCTCTTCCGGTTCGGGGGACACTGAAGCTTTCTTT. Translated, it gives CSSSGSGDTEAFF.

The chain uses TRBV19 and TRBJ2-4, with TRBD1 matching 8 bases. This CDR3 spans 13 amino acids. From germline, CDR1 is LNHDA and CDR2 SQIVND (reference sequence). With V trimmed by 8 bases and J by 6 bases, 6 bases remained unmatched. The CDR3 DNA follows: TGTGCCAGTCGAGACAGGGGAGGAAACATTCAGTACTTC. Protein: CASRDRGGNIQYF.

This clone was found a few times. DNA of the CDR3: TGTGCCAGCAGCGTAGGGGCAGCCCCAGATACGCAGTATTTT. The encoded protein is CASSVGAAPDTQYF. J is TRBJ2-3 and V is TRBV9; D gene ambiguous. The germline CDR1 and CDR2 sequences are SGDLS and YYNGEE. V lost 0 bases to trimming and J lost 4 bases, with 9 bases between them. This CDR3 comprises 14 residues.

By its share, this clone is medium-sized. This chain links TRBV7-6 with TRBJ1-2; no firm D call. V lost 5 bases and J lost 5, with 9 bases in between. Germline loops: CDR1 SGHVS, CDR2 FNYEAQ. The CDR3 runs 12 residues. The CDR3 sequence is CASSPSGYGYTF. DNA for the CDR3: TGTGCCAGCAGCCCCTCCGGGTATGGCTACACCTTC. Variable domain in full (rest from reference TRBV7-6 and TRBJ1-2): GAGVSQSPRYKVTKRGQDVALRCDPISGHVSLYWYRQALGQGPEFLTYFNYEAQQDKSGLPNDRFSAERPEGSISTLTIQRTEQRDSAMYRCASSPSGYGYTFGSGTRLTVV.